The T cell receptor beta chain described here comes from a study of OX40 agonist ivuxolimab in advanced cancers. Germline V lookup: CDR1 LNHDA, CDR2 SQIVND (reference sequence). The CDR3 consists of 13 residues. Trimming left V 6 bases short and J 1 base short, with 9 bases between. The protocol was immunoSEQ multiplex PCR, while the TCRdb copy is restricted to in-frame clones and leaves out a portion. The profile covers roughly 60,000 clones, with 84% appearing a single time and roughly 1.9% taken by the ten largest. The sequence derives from an adult with an advanced solid tumor such as melanoma, head and neck, liver or kidney cancer. The specimen was CD4+ or CD8+ T cells sorted from blood, collected in a trial of the OX40 agonist ivuxolimab. V and J are TRBV19 and TRBJ1-1; D gene uncertain. The CDR3 is CASSLWENTEAFF. The CDR3 DNA follows: TGTGCCAGTAGCCTCTGGGAGAACACTGAAGCTTTCTTT.